What follows are 2 T cell receptor beta chains derived from one specimen sequenced in a study of CD8+CD57+ T cells in acquired aplastic anemia. All sequencing subjects had displayed CD8+CD57+ cell expansion on flow cytometry. It was genomic DNA that served as the template for profiling TCR beta VDJ and CDR3. TCRdb passed the reads through MiXCR, listing each CDR3 protein once. The sample lists around 220,000 distinct CDR3 sequences, roughly 50% occurring once. Sequencing was performed on sorted CD4+, CD8+, or CD8+CD57+ T cells (not recorded which) from PBMCs. These TCRs come from a human donor with aplastic anemia.

V and J are TRBV20-1 and TRBJ2-7, with 8 bases fitting TRBD1. CDR1 and CDR2 from the germline V gene are DFQATT and SNEGSKA (reference sequence). V shed 4 bases, J shed 6 bases, and the junction held 8 bases outside the gene matches. The CDR3 extends over 13 amino acids. The CDR3 region has the DNA TGCAGTGCTACCTCAGGGGGCGCGGGCGAGCAGTACTTC. Translation gives CSATSGGAGEQYF.

This chain uses TRBV2 with TRBJ2-7; unclear D gene. Germline V lookup: CDR1 SNHLY, CDR2 FYNNEI. V lost 4 bases to trimming and J lost 1 base, with 8 bases between them. The CDR3 length is 13 residues. The DNA for the CDR3 is TGTGCCAGCAGTGTTGGTAGGTCCTACGAGCAGTACTTC. Amino acids: CASSVGRSYEQYF.